The TCR beta chain under discussion was sequenced for a study of blood T cell repertoires in COVID-19. CDR3 length: 14 residues. The V and J ends lost 0 bases and 1 base respectively, with 4 bases between them. Germline-derived CDR1 and CDR2 are SGHRS and YFSETQ. Measured with immunoSEQ multiplex PCR; TCRdb has only the in-frame clones, and not every one. The sample has approximately 150,000 clones, about 83% seen once; the top ten hold around 5%. The TCR comes from a human donor in a cohort sampled during active COVID-19. The specimen sequenced was peripheral blood. The chain employs TRBV5-1 and TRBJ2-2; D not resolved. DNA of the CDR3: TGCGCCAGCAGCTTGGCACAGAACACCGGGGAGCTGTTTTTT. It is translated as CASSLAQNTGELFF.